Many counts were recorded for the clone carrying this T cell receptor (beta chain). V was clipped by 3 bases and J by 3 bases, with 14 bases between them. The germline V gene has CDR1 MDHEN and CDR2 SYDVKM. The CDR3 spans 15 residues. The record originates from a study of T cells in Graves' hyperthyroidism and ophthalmopathy. There were TCR beta CDR3 regions amplified from RNA transcripts. Using the HTBI primer set, a first-round RT-PCR was run on the TCR CDR3. TCRdb recomputed calls from the multiplex PCR reads with MiXCR, one row per CDR3 protein. The sample consists of over 500,000 distinct CDR3 sequences, roughly 15% of them appearing once.

The receptor was derived from a woman between 35 and 50 years old with Graves' hyperthyroidism. The sequencing input was blood. The chain joins TRBV28 to TRBJ1-1; D is perhaps TRBD1 (6 bases). CDR3 region: CASSFGGGTDTEAFF. In DNA, the CDR3 is TGTGCCAGCAGTTTTGGAGGGGGTACGGACACTGAAGCTTTCTTT.